This T cell receptor (beta chain) was sequenced during a study of post-analysis software for immune sequencing data. Study findings and constraints: In patients, about five TRBV segments were more frequent than in controls, with TRBV5-6, TRBV5-1 and TRBV20-1 among them.

CDR3 length: 13 residues. Looked up from germline, CDR1 is KGHSH and CDR2 is LQKENI. The V end lost 5 bases, the J end lost 4 bases, and 11 bases lay between the germline ends. In its sample, this clonotype was seen a few times. The antigen remains unidentified. Unique molecular identifiers tagged the TCR beta cDNA libraries. A single record per CDR3 protein comes from TCRdb applying MiXCR to the PCR reads. This repertoire shows roughly 180,000 distinct CDR3 sequences, 30% found once; its top ten account for less than 1.6%. The sequence came from a girl aged 5 to 17 with multiple sclerosis. V is TRBV18 and J is TRBJ1-1; D not certain. Sample: blood. The CDR3 coding sequence is TGTGCCAGCTCAAACATTGGAGGCACTGAAGCTTTCTTT. It is translated as CASSNIGGTEAFF.